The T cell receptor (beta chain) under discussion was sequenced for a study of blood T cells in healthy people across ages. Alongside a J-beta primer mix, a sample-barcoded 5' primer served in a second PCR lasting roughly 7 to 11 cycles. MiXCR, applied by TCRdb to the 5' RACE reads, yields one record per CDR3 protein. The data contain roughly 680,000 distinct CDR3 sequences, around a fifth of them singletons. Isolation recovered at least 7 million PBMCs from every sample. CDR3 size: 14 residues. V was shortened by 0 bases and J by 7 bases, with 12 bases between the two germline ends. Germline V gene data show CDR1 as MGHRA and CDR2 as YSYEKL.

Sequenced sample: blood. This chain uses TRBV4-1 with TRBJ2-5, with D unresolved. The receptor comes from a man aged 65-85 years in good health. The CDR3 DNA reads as TGCGCCAGCAGCCAAGACGATAGAGAAGGGACCCAGTACTTC. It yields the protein CASSQDDREGTQYF.